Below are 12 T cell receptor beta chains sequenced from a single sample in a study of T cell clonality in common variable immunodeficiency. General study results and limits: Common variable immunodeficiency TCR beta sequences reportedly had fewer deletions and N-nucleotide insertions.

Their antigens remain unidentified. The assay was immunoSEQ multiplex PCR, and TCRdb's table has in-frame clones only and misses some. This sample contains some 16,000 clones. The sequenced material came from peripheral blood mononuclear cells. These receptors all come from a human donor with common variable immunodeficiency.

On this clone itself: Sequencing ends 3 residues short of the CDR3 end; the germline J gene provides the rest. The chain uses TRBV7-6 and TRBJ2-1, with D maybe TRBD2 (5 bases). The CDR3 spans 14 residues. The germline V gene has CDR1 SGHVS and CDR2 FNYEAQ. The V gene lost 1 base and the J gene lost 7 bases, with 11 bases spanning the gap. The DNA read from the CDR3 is TGTGCCAGCAGCTTAGTAACTAGTCGGAATGAG. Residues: CASSLVTSRNE. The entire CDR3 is CASSLVTSRNEQFF.

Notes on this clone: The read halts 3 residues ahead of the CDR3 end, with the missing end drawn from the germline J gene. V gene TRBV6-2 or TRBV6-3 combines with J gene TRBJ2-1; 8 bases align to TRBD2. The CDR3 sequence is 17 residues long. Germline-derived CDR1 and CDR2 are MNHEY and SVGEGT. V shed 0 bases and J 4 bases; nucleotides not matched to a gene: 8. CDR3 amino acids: CASSYSGVAGLYNEQFF. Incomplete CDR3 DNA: TGTGCCAGCAGTTACTCGGGGGTAGCGGGATTATACAATGAG.

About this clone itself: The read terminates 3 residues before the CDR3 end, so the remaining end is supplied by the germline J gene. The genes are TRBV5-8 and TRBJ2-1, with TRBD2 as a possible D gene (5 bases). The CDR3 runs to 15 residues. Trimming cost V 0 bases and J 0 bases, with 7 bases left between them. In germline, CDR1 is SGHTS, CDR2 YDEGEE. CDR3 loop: CASSLVAGSYNEQFF. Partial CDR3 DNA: TGTGCCAGCAGCTTGGTGGCGGGCTCCTACAATGAG.

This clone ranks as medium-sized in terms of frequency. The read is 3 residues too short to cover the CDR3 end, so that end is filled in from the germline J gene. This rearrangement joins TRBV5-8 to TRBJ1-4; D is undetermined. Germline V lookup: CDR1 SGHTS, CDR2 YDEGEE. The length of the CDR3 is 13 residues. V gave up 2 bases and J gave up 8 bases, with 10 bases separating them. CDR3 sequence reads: CASSLRGREKLFF. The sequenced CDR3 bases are TGTGCCAGCAGCTTAAGAGGGCGCGAAAAA.

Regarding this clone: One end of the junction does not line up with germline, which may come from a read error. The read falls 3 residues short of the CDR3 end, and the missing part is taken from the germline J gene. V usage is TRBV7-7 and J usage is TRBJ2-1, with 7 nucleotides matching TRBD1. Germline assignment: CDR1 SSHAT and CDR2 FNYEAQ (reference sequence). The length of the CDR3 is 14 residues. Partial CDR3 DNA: TGTGCTAGCAGCCTACCGGGACAGCACAATGAG. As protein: CASSLPGQHNE. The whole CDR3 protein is CASSLPGQHNEQFF.

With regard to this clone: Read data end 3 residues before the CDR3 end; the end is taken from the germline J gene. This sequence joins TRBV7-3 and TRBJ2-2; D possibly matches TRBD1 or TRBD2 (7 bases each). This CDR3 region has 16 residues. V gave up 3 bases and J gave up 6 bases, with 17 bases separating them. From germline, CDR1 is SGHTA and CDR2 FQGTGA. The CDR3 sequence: CASSFLTGRGAGELFF. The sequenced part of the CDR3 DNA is TGTGCCAGCAGCTTTCTGACAGGGAGGGGAGCCGGGGAG. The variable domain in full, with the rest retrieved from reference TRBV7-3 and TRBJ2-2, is GAGVSQTPSNKVTEKGKYVELRCDPISGHTALYWYRQSLGQGPEFLIYFQGTGAADDSGLPNDRFFAVRPEGSVSTLKIQRTERGDSAVYLCASSFLTGRGAGELFFGEGSRLTVL.

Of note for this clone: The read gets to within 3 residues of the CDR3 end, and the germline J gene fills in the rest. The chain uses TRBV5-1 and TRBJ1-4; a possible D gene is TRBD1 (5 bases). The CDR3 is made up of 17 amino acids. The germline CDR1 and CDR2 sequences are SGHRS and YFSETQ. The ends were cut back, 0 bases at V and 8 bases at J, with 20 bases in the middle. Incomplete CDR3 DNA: TGCGCCAGCAGCTTGGGAACATCTCGGGGGGGGTTCGAAAAA. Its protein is CASSLGTSRGGFEK. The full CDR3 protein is CASSLGTSRGGFEKLFF.

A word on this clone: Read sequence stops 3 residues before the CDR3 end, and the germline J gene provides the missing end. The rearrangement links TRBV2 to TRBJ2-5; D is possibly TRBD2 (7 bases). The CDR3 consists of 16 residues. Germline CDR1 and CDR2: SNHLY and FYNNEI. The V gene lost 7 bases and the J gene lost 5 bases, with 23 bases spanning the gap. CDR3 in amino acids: CASKDFPGGYGETQYF. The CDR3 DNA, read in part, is TGTGCCAGCAAAGACTTTCCGGGGGGCTACGGGGAGACC.

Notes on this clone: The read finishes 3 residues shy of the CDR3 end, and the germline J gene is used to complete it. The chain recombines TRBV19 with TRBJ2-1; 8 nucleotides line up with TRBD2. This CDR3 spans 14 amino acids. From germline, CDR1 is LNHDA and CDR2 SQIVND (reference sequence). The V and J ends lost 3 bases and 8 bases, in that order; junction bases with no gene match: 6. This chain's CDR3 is CASSMGSGGYEQFF. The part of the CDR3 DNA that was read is TGTGCCAGTAGTATGGGGAGCGGGGGCTATGAG.

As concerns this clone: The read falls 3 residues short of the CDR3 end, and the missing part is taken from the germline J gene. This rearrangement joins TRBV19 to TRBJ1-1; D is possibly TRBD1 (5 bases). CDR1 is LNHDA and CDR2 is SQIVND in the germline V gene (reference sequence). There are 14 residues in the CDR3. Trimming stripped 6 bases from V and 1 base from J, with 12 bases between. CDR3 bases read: TGTGCCAGTAGCCTGGGACTGAGGAACACTGAA. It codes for CASSLGLRNTE. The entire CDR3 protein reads CASSLGLRNTEAFF.

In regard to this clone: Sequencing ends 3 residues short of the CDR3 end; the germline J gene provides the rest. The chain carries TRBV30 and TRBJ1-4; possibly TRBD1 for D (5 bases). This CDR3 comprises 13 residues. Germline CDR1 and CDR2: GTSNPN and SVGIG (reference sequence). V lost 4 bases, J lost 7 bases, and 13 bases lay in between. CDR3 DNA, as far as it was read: TGTGCCTGGAATAGGGGATTTGCTGAAAAA. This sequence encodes CAWNRGFAEK. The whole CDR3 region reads CAWNRGFAEKLFF.

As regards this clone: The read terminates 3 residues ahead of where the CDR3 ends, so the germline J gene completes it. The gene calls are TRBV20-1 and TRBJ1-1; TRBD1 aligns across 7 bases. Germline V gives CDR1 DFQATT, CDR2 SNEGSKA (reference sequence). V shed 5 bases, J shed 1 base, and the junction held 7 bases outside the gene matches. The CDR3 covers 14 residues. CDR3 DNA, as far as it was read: TGCAGTGCTTTCCGACAGGGAGGGAACACTGAA. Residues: CSAFRQGGNTE. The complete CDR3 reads CSAFRQGGNTEAFF.